These T cell receptor beta chains were read from a single sample in a study of CD8 T cells in ankylosing spondylitis. One entry per CDR3 protein, called by TCRdb with MiXCR from the 5' RACE reads. Of about 240,000 distinct CDR3 sequences listed, 7.5% to 9% are singletons. The sample consisted of blood, either unsorted or a sorted T cell fraction (not recorded which). These receptors all come from a male donor with ankylosing spondylitis or in good health (not recorded which). Each CDR3 is given with its conserved first and last residue. Fields, in order: D gene, CDR3 length, clone size, V gene, J gene, CDR3 DNA, CDR3 protein. D genes are given only for firm matches. Clone size is stated in some rows and not others, as once, few, many or a class when expanded.

TRBD2	19	many	TRBV20-1	TRBJ2-3	TGCAGTGCCACCGGGACTAGCGGGGGGGCCGGTTGGAGCACAGATACGCAGTATTTT	CSATGTSGGAGWSTDTQYF
.	14	few	TRBV5-6	TRBJ1-5	TGTGCCAGCAGCCCTAGCGGAGGAATCAGGCCCCAGCATTTT	CASSPSGGIRPQHF
.	14	many	TRBV5-1	TRBJ2-2	TGCGCCAGCAGCTTGGAAGAGCAAACCGGGGAGCTGTTTTTT	CASSLEEQTGELFF
.	15	.	TRBV14	TRBJ2-7	TGTGCCAGCAGCCAAGGTGCTTGGGGTGTGGAGGAGCAGTACTTC	CASSQGAWGVEEQYF
TRBD2	15	many	TRBV20-1	TRBJ2-7	TGCAGTGCTACCTCACTAGCGAACGCCTTTGACGAGCAGTACTTC	CSATSLANAFDEQYF
.	13	few	TRBV30	TRBJ2-5	TGTGCCTGGAGTAGAACGGTGCAAGAGACCCAGTACTTC	CAWSRTVQETQYF
.	17	many	TRBV3-1	TRBJ2-3	TGTGCCAGCAGCCTCGATACAACAGGGTACGGCACAGATACGCAGTATTTT	CASSLDTTGYGTDTQYF
.	20	.	TRBV7-8	TRBJ2-3	TGTGCCAGCAGCCCAACCCGTGGGCGAGGTGCGTCAATGAGGACAGATACGCAGTATTTT	CASSPTRGRGASMRTDTQYF
.	12	few	TRBV13	TRBJ2-7	TGTGCCAGCAGGCGGAGCTCCTACGAGCAGTACTTC	CASRRSSYEQYF
.	14	many	TRBV5-1	TRBJ2-7	TGCGCCAGCAGCTTGGTAGAGACAGGTCTCGGGCAGGACTTC	CASSLVETGLGQDF
.	16	.	TRBV7-3	TRBJ1-1	TGTGCCAGCAGCTTAACGGGGCGGGGCACGAACACTGAAGCTTTCTTT	CASSLTGRGTNTEAFF
.	14	few	TRBV30	TRBJ2-2	TGTGCCTGGAGTACCGTGACGAACACCGGGGAGCTGTTTTTT	CAWSTVTNTGELFF
.	11	.	TRBV5-1	TRBJ2-5	TGCGCCAGCAGCGCAGCGGAGACCCAGTACTTC	CASSAAETQYF
.	13	few	TRBV28	TRBJ1-1	TGTGCCAGCCTAGGACACAAGAACACTGAAGCTTTCTTT	CASLGHKNTEAFF
TRBD2	18	many	TRBV6-5	TRBJ2-7	TGTGCCAGCAGTTACTCGAGTTCAGGACTAGCGGAGCAGCGCGAGCAGTACTTC	CASSYSSSGLAEQREQYF
.	13	many	TRBV29-1	TRBJ2-1	TGCAGCGTTGAAAGGCAGTCCTACAATGAGCAGTTCTTC	CSVERQSYNEQFF
.	14	few	TRBV5-1	TRBJ2-1	TGCGCCAGCAGCTTGGAAGTGGGGGCCGGGGAGCAGTTCTTC	CASSLEVGAGEQFF
.	15	.	TRBV6-2/TRBV6-3	TRBJ2-2	TGTGCCAGCAGTTACCCGGACAAGGTCGACGGGGAGCTGTTTTTT	CASSYPDKVDGELFF
TRBD2	19	many	TRBV20-1	TRBJ2-3	TGCAGTGCTAGGAGCCTCGGACTAGCGGGGGGCACGAGCACAGATACGCAGTATTTT	CSARSLGLAGGTSTDTQYF
TRBD1	14	many	TRBV5-1	TRBJ2-1	TGCGCCAGCAACAGGGGCGAAATAGGGAATGAGCAGTTCTTC	CASNRGEIGNEQFF
.	16	many	TRBV20-1	TRBJ2-5	TGCAGTGCTAGAGATGCCGAAGGGTTGTTAATGGGGACCCAGTACTTC	CSARDAEGLLMGTQYF